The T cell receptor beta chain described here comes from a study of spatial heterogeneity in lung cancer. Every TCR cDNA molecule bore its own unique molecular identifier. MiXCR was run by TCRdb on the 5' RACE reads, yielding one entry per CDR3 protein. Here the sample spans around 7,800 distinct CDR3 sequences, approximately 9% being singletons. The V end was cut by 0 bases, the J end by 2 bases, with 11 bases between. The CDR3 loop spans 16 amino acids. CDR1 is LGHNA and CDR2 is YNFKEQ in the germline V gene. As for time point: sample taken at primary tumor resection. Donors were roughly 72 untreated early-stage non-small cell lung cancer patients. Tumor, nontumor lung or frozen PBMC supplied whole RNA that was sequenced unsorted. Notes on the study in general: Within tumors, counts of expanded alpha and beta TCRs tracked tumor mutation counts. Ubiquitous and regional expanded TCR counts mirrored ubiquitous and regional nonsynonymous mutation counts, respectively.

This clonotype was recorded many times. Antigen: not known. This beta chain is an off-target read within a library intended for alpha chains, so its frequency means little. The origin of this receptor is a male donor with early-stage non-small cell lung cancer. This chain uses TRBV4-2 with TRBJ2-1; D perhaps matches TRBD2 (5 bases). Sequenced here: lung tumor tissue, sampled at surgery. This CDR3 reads CASSQDGGEAYNEQFF. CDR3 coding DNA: TGTGCCAGCAGCCAAGACGGAGGAGAGGCCTACAATGAGCAGTTCTTC.